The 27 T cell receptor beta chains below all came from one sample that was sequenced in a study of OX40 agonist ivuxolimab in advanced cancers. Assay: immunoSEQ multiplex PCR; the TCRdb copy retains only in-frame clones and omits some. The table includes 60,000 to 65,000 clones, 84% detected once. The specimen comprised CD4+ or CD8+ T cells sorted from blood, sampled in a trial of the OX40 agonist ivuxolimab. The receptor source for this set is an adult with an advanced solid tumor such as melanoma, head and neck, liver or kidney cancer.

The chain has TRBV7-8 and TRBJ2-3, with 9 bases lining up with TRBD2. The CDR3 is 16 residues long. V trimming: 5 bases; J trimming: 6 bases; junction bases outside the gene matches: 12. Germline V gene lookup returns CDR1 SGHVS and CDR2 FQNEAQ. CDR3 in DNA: TGTGCCAGCAGCATAGGGGGGCTAGCGGGAAGCGATACGCAGTATTTT. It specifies CASSIGGLAGSDTQYF.

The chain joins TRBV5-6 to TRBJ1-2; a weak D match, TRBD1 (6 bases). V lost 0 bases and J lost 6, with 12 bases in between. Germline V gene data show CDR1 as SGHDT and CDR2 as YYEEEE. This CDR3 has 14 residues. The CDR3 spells CASSLGVQGNGYTF. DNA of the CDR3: TGTGCCAGCAGCTTGGGGGTACAGGGTAATGGCTACACCTTC.

The CDR3 DNA is TGTGCCAGCAGCGACAGGGAAGGCACAGATACGCAGTATTTT. Its protein product is CASSDREGTDTQYF. This chain connects TRBV9 to TRBJ2-3, with a possible D match to TRBD1 (6 bases). The CDR3 length is 14 residues. Germline V gives CDR1 SGDLS, CDR2 YYNGEE. V was cut by 3 bases and J by 1 base, with 9 bases left in between.

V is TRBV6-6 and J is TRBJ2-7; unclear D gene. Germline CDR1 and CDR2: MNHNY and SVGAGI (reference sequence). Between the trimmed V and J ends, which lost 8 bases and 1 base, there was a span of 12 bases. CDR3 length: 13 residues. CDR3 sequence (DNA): TGTGCCAGCCAACTGGACGGATCCTACGAGCAGTACTTC. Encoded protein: CASQLDGSYEQYF.

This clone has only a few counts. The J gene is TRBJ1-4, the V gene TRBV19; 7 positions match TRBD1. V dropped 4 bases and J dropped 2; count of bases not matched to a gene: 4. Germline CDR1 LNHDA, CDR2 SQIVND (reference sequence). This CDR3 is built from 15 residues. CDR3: CASSRTGVTNEKLFF. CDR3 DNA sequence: TGTGCCAGTAGTAGAACAGGGGTTACTAATGAAAAACTGTTTTTT.

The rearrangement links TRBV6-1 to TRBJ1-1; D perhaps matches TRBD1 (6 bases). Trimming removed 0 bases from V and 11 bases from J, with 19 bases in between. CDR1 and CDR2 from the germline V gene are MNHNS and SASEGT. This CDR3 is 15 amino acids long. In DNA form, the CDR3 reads TGTGCCAGCAGTGAAGCGTGGGGGCCCTCAAAATGGGCTTTCTTT. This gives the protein CASSEAWGPSKWAFF.

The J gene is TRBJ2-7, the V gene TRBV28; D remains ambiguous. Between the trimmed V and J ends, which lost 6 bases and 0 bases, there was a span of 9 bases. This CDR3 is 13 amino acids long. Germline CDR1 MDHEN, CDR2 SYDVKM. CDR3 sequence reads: CASSPGYSYEQYF. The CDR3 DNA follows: TGTGCCAGCAGCCCCGGATACTCCTACGAGCAGTACTTC.

CDR3 region: CSVLKGASSSTGELFF. As DNA, the CDR3 is TGCAGCGTCCTCAAGGGGGCCTCTTCGAGCACCGGGGAGCTGTTTTTT. The chain combines TRBV29-1 with TRBJ2-2; 7 bases line up with TRBD1. Germline CDR1 and CDR2: SQVTM and ANQGSEA. The trim removed 6 bases at V and 4 bases at J, leaving 14 bases unmatched. The length of the CDR3 is 16 residues.

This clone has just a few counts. CDR3: CASSLGPFNTGELFF. The CDR3 DNA reads TGTGCCAGCAGCTTAGGTCCTTTTAACACCGGGGAGCTGTTTTTT. The chain employs TRBV7-9 and TRBJ2-2; D is ambiguous. The V gene lost 1 base and the J gene lost 2 bases, with 8 bases spanning the gap. CDR3 length equals 15 residues. CDR1 and CDR2 from the germline V gene are SEHNR and FQNEAQ (reference sequence).

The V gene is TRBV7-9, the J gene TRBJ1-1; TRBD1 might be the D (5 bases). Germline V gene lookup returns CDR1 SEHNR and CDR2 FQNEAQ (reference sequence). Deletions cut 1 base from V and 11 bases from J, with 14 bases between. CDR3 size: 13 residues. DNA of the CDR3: TGTGCCAGCAGCTTAGATTCCGGGACGAGGGCTTTCTTT. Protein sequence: CASSLDSGTRAFF.

The DNA of the CDR3 is TGTGCCAGTAGTACAGGCCAGGGTGTTAGGCAGCCCCAGCATTTT. Protein product: CASSTGQGVRQPQHF. The J gene is TRBJ1-5, the V gene TRBV19; D is possibly TRBD1 (5 bases). V lost 4 bases, J lost 7 bases, and 17 bases lay in between. This CDR3 spans 15 amino acids. Germline V CDR1 and CDR2: LNHDA, SQIVND (reference sequence). Full variable domain (outside the CDR3, taken from reference TRBV19 and TRBJ1-5): DGGITQSPKYLFRKEGQNVTLSCEQNLNHDAMYWYRQDPGQGLRLIYYSQIVNDFQKGDIAEGYSVSREKKESFPLTVTSAQKNPTAFYLCASSTGQGVRQPQHFGDGTRLSIL.

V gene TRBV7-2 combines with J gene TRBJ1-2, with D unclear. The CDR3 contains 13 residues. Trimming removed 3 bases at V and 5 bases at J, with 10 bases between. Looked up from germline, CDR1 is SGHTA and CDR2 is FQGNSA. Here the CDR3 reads CASSLKEFYGYTF. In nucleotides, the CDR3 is TGTGCCAGCAGCTTGAAAGAATTTTATGGCTACACCTTC.

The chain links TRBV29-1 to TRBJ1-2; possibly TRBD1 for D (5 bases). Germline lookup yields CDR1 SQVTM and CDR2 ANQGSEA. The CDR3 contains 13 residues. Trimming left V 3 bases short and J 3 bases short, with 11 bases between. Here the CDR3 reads CSVDDSPDYGYTF. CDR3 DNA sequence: TGCAGCGTTGATGACAGCCCCGACTATGGCTACACCTTC.

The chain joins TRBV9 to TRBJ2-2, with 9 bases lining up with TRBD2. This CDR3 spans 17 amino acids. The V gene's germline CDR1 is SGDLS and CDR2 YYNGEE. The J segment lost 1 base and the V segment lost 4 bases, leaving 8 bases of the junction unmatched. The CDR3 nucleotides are TGTGCCAGCAGCTTCAACTTAGCGGGAGAGAACACCGGGGAGCTGTTTTTT. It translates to CASSFNLAGENTGELFF.

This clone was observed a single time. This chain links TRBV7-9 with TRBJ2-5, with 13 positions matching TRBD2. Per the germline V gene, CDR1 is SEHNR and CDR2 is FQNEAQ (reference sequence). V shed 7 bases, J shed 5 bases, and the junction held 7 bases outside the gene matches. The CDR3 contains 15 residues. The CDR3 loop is CASKILAGGLETQYF. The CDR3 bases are TGTGCCAGCAAAATACTAGCGGGAGGGCTCGAGACCCAGTACTTC.

Here the CDR3 DNA reads TGTGCCAGCAGCCTGGGACAGAGCCTCTATGGCTACACCTTC. It specifies CASSLGQSLYGYTF. The chain couples TRBV5-4 to TRBJ1-2; 7 bases are a match to TRBD1. CDR3 length: 14 residues. Germline V gene data show CDR1 as SGHNT and CDR2 as YYREEE (reference sequence). After removal of 4 bases from V and 4 bases from J, the junction contained 7 bases not matched to a gene.

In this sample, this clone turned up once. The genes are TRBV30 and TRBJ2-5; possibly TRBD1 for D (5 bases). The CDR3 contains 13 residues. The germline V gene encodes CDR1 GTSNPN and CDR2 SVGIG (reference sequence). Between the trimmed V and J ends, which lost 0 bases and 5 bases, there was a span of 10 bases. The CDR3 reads CAWSVRVRETQYF. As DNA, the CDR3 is TGTGCCTGGAGTGTCAGGGTCCGGGAGACCCAGTACTTC.

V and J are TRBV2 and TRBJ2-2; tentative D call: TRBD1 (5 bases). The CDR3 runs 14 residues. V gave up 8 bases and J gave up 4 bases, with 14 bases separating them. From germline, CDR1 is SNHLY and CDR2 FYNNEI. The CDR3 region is CASRDRRGTGELFF. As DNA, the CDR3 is TGTGCCAGCCGAGACCGTAGGGGCACCGGGGAGCTGTTTTTT.

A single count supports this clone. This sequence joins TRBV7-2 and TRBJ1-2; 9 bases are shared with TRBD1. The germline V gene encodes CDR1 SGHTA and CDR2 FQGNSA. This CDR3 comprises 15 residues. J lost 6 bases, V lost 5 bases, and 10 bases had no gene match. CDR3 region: CASSAHIRTGDGYTF. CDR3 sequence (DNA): TGTGCCAGCAGCGCACACATCCGGACAGGGGATGGCTACACCTTC.

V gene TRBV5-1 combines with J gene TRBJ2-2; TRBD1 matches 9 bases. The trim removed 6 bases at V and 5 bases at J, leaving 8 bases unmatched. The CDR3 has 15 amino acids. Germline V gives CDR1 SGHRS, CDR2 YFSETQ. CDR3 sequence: CASTPGTGSTGELFF. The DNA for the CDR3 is TGCGCCAGCACACCCGGGACAGGGAGTACCGGGGAGCTGTTTTTT.

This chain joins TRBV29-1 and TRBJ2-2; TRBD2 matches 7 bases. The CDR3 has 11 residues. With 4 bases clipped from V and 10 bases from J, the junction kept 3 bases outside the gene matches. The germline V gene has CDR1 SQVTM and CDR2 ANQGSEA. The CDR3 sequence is CSVGRGKELFF. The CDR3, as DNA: TGCAGCGTTGGGCGGGGGAAGGAGCTGTTTTTT.

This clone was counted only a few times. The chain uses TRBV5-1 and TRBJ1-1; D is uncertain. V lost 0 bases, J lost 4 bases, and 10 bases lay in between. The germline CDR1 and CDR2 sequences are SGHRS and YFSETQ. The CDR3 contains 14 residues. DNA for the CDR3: TGCGCCAGCAGCTTGGACAGCCCCCGCACTGAAGCTTTCTTT. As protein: CASSLDSPRTEAFF. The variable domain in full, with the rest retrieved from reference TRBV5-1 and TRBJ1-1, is KAGVTQTPRYLIKTRGQQVTLSCSPISGHRSVSWYQQTPGQGLQFLFEYFSETQRNKGNFPGRFSGRQFSNSRSEMNVSTLELGDSALYLCASSLDSPRTEAFFGQGTRLTVV.

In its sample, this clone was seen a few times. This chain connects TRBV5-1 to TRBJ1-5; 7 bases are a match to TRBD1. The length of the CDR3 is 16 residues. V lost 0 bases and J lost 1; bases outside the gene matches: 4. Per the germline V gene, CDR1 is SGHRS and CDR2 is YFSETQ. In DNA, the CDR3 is TGCGCCAGCAGCTTGGAAGGGGGCGCAAGCAATCAGCCCCAGCATTTT. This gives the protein CASSLEGGASNQPQHF.

The CDR3 reads CASSRDTEAFF. The CDR3 bases are TGTGCCAGCAGTCGGGACACTGAAGCTTTCTTT. The rearrangement uses TRBV2 and TRBJ1-1; D remains unclear. The CDR3 is made up of 11 amino acids. V was clipped by 5 bases and J by 3 bases, with 4 bases between them. Germline V gives CDR1 SNHLY, CDR2 FYNNEI.

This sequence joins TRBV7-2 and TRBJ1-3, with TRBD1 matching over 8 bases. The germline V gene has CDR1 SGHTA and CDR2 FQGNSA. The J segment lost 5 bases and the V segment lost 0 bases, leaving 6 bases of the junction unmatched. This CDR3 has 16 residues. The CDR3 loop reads CASSLAPDRARNTIYF. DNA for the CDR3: TGTGCCAGCAGCTTAGCGCCGGACAGGGCTAGAAACACCATATATTTT.

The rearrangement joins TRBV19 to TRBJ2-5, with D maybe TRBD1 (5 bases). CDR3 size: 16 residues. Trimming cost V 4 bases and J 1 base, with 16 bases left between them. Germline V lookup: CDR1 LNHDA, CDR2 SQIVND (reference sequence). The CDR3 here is CASSNGPGRVQETQYF. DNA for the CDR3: TGTGCCAGTAGTAACGGGCCGGGCAGGGTCCAAGAGACCCAGTACTTC. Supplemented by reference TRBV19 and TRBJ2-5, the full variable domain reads DGGITQSPKYLFRKEGQNVTLSCEQNLNHDAMYWYRQDPGQGLRLIYYSQIVNDFQKGDIAEGYSVSREKKESFPLTVTSAQKNPTAFYLCASSNGPGRVQETQYFGPGTRLLVL.

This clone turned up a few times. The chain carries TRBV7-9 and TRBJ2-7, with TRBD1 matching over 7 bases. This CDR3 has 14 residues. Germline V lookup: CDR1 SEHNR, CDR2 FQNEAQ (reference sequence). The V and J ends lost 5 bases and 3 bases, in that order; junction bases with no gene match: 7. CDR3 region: CASSPDRDSYEQYF. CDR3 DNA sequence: TGTGCCAGCAGCCCAGACCGGGACAGCTACGAGCAGTACTTC.